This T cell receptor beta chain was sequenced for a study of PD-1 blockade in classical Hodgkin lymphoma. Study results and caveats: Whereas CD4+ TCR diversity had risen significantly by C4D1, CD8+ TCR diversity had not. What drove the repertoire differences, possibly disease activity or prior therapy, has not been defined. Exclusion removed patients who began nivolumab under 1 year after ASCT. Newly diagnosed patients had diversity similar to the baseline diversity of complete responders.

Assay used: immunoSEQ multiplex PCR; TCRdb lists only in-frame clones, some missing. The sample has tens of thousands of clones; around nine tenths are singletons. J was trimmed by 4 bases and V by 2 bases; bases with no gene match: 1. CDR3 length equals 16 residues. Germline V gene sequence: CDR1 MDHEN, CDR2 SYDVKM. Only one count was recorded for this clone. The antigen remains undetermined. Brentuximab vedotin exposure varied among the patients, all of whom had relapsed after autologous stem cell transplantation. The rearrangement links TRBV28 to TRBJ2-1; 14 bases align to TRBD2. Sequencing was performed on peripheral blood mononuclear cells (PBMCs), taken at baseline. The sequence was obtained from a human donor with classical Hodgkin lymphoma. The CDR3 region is CASSLGLAGGYNEQFF. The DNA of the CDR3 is TGTGCCAGCAGTTTAGGACTAGCGGGGGGATACAATGAGCAGTTCTTC.